These 20 T cell receptor beta chains were all obtained from the same sample, sequenced in a study of OX40 agonist ivuxolimab in advanced cancers. Some clones are missing from TCRdb's copy, which holds only in-frame ones; the method was immunoSEQ multiplex PCR. Seen here are about 91,000 clones, about 85% observed once, and the top ten hold over 0.2%. The sequenced sample was CD4+ or CD8+ T cells sorted from blood, obtained in a trial of the OX40 agonist ivuxolimab. These receptors all stem from an adult with an advanced solid tumor such as melanoma, head and neck, liver or kidney cancer.

The chain is built from TRBV6-5 and TRBJ1-2, with 8 nucleotides matching TRBD1. The germline V gene encodes CDR1 MNHEY and CDR2 SVGAGI. The CDR3 is made up of 16 amino acids. The trim removed 0 bases at V and 6 bases at J, leaving 9 bases unmatched. CDR3 sequence reads: CASSYSVGQGANGYTF. CDR3 bases: TGTGCCAGCAGTTACTCAGTCGGGCAGGGGGCGAATGGCTACACCTTC.

This clone appeared a single time. CDR3 sequence (DNA): TGTGCCAGCAGCTCCGAGGACGGTGGAAACACCATATATTTT. Its translation is CASSSEDGGNTIYF. The chain is built from TRBV7-3 and TRBJ1-3, with no clear D. Germline loops: CDR1 SGHTA, CDR2 FQGTGA. The CDR3 runs to 14 residues. The ends were cut back, 4 bases at V and 3 bases at J, with 10 bases in the middle.

The chain employs TRBV20-1 and TRBJ2-7; a possible D gene is TRBD2 (5 bases). Germline V gene lookup returns CDR1 DFQATT and CDR2 SNEGSKA (reference sequence). This CDR3 comprises 11 residues. The ends were cut back, 5 bases at V and 6 bases at J, with 11 bases in the middle. The DNA for the CDR3 is TGCAGTGCTGCCCTAGGAGGCGAGCAGTACGTC. Translating it yields CSAALGGEQYV.

This clone was observed a handful of times. The genes are TRBV7-9 and TRBJ1-1, with TRBD1 as a possible D gene (5 bases). Per germline, CDR1 SEHNR and CDR2 FQNEAQ (reference sequence). V was shortened by 4 bases and J by 6 bases, with 21 bases between the two germline ends. The CDR3 spans 16 residues. CDR3 bases: TGTGCCAGCAGCTATAACCGCCCGGGGCGAATTCCTGAAGCTTTCTTT. Protein: CASSYNRPGRIPEAFF.

This chain connects TRBV7-8 to TRBJ2-2; D is unclear. Trimming cost V 2 bases and J 7 bases, with 14 bases left between them. The CDR3 is made up of 15 amino acids. Germline-derived CDR1 and CDR2 are SGHVS and FQNEAQ. This CDR3 reads CASSLLNARVGELFF. The CDR3 bases are TGTGCCAGCAGCTTATTAAACGCGCGCGTCGGGGAGCTGTTTTTT.

The chain combines TRBV5-1 with TRBJ1-1; D remains unclear. Trimming removed 0 bases at V and 5 bases at J, with 14 bases between. Looked up from germline, CDR1 is SGHRS and CDR2 is YFSETQ. This CDR3 contains 15 residues. The CDR3 sequence is CASSLGGLGGTEAFF. DNA for the CDR3: TGCGCCAGCAGCTTGGGAGGACTGGGAGGGACTGAAGCTTTCTTT.

J is TRBJ2-5 and V is TRBV29-1; a weak D match, TRBD2 (5 bases). V lost 0 bases to trimming and J lost 4 bases, with 12 bases between them. CDR1 and CDR2 from the germline V gene are SQVTM and ANQGSEA. The CDR3 has 14 amino acids. CDR3 region: CSVEDPRDRETQYF. The CDR3 DNA sequence: TGCAGCGTTGAAGATCCCCGGGATCGAGAGACCCAGTACTTC.

V usage is TRBV25-1 and J usage is TRBJ2-3; no clear D. V was shortened by 1 base and J by 7 bases, with 6 bases between the two germline ends. The CDR3 is 12 residues long. Germline CDR1 MGHDK, CDR2 SYGVNS. This CDR3 reads CASSEFSNTQYF. CDR3 nucleotide sequence: TGTGCCAGCAGTGAATTTAGTAATACGCAGTATTTT.

To note about this clone: Other nucleotide sequences in the sample specify the same CDR3. The chain employs TRBV7-3 and TRBJ2-1; unclear D gene. The CDR3 runs 13 residues. Germline V gives CDR1 SGHTA, CDR2 FQGTGA. V was cut by 3 bases and J by 5 bases, with 8 bases left in between. The CDR3 loop is CASSFSENNEQFF. DNA of the CDR3: TGTGCCAGCAGCTTTTCGGAGAACAATGAGCAGTTCTTC. Together with reference TRBV7-3 and TRBJ2-1, the CDR3 gives the full variable domain: GAGVSQTPSNKVTEKGKYVELRCDPISGHTALYWYRQSLGQGPEFLIYFQGTGAADDSGLPNDRFFAVRPEGSVSTLKIQRTERGDSAVYLCASSFSENNEQFFGPGTRLTVL.

The sample holds one count of this clone. This rearrangement joins TRBV7-9 to TRBJ1-1; 9 bases agree with TRBD1. This CDR3 is 15 amino acids long. Germline V gene lookup returns CDR1 SEHNR and CDR2 FQNEAQ (reference sequence). The J segment lost 6 bases and the V segment lost 5 bases, leaving 10 bases of the junction unmatched. The DNA of the CDR3 is TGTGCCAGCAGCCCAGGGACAGGGCTGCAGGCTGAAGCTTTCTTT. Translating it yields CASSPGTGLQAEAFF.

The CDR3 DNA follows: TGTGCCAGTAGTCGGGACAGGGTACCCCCCTACGAGCAGTACGTC. It encodes CASSRDRVPPYEQYV. The genes are TRBV19 and TRBJ2-7; 9 nucleotides match TRBD1. Trimming at V came to 5 bases and at J to 2 bases, leaving 7 bases not matched to a gene. The CDR3 spans 15 residues. Germline V gene lookup returns CDR1 LNHDA and CDR2 SQIVND (reference sequence).

The chain carries TRBV7-3 and TRBJ2-1; D possibly matches TRBD1 or TRBD2 (5 bases each). The germline V gene has CDR1 SGHTA and CDR2 FQGTGA. Trimming shortened V by 2 bases and J by 5 bases, and 10 bases separated the two germline ends. The CDR3 spans 14 residues. CDR3 protein: CASSLGGPHNEQFF. The CDR3 coding sequence is TGTGCCAGCAGCTTAGGGGGACCTCACAATGAGCAGTTCTTC.

This clone was seen a handful of times. The chain combines TRBV4-1 with TRBJ2-5; 13 bases line up with TRBD2. V lost 8 bases and J lost 4; bases outside the gene matches: 10. The germline V gene has CDR1 MGHRA and CDR2 YSYEKL. The CDR3 is 16 amino acids. Here the CDR3 reads CASVPTSGGRGETQYF. The CDR3 DNA reads TGCGCCAGCGTGCCGACTAGCGGGGGGCGAGGAGAGACCCAGTACTTC.

CDR3 residues: CASSDVGTRGLSSYEQYV. CDR3 sequence (DNA): TGTGCCAGCAGTGATGTAGGGACCAGGGGCCTAAGCTCCTACGAGCAGTACGTC. The chain has TRBV6-1 and TRBJ2-7, with a weak D call TRBD1 (6 bases). Deletions cut 3 bases from V and 0 bases from J, with 21 bases between. CDR1 is MNHNS and CDR2 is SASEGT in the germline V gene. CDR3 length: 18 amino acids.

The sample holds one count of this clone. This chain connects TRBV28 to TRBJ1-2; no clear D. CDR3 size: 14 residues. Germline CDR1 and CDR2: MDHEN and SYDVKM. Trimming took off 5 bases at V and 0 bases at J, with 10 bases between the two ends. The CDR3 DNA reads as TGTGCCAGCAGTCGACCGTCCTCTAACTATGGCTACACCTTC. Protein: CASSRPSSNYGYTF.

The chain has TRBV6-1 and TRBJ2-1, with 8 bases matching TRBD2. With 3 bases clipped from V and 9 bases from J, the junction kept 13 bases outside the gene matches. Germline V CDR1 and CDR2: MNHNS, SASEGT. The CDR3 runs to 16 residues. The CDR3 sequence: CASSDNRRGAHGEQFF. In nucleotides, the CDR3 is TGTGCCAGCAGTGACAATCGGCGGGGGGCCCACGGTGAGCAGTTCTTC.

The chain has TRBV5-6 and TRBJ2-5; D possibly corresponds to TRBD2 (6 bases). This CDR3 has 15 amino acids. CDR1 and CDR2 (germline): SGHDT, YYEEEE. Trimming took off 4 bases at V and 0 bases at J, with 13 bases between the two ends. The CDR3 sequence is CASSRALAHQETQYF. The DNA for the CDR3 is TGTGCCAGCAGCCGAGCACTAGCCCACCAAGAGACCCAGTACTTC.

J is TRBJ2-7 and V is TRBV7-2; D perhaps matches TRBD2 (5 bases). Germline V CDR1 and CDR2: SGHTA, FQGNSA. CDR3 length: 14 amino acids. Deletions cut 1 base from V and 7 bases from J, with 14 bases between. The CDR3: CASSLGFASGEQYF. In nucleotides, the CDR3 is TGTGCCAGCAGCTTAGGATTCGCTTCGGGGGAGCAGTACTTC.

The rearrangement uses TRBV7-9 and TRBJ2-1; 9 bases map to TRBD2. J lost 2 bases, V lost 3 bases, and 2 bases had no gene match. CDR1 and CDR2 (germline): SEHNR, FQNEAQ (reference sequence). The CDR3 has 15 residues. The CDR3 nucleotides read TGTGCCAGCAGCTTTGAGCGGGGGGCCTACAATGAGCAGTTCTTC. Its translation: CASSFERGAYNEQFF.

The CDR3 DNA follows: TGTGCCAGCAGCCATAAGGACAGGGGGCCAGATACGCAGTATTTT. It codes for CASSHKDRGPDTQYF. The chain is built from TRBV6-5 and TRBJ2-3; 11 bases match TRBD1. The CDR3 loop spans 15 amino acids. The ends lost 6 bases at V and 4 bases at J; junction bases unmatched: 6. CDR1 is MNHEY and CDR2 is SVGAGI in the germline V gene.